A selection of T cell receptor beta chains follows, all from one sample in a study of OX40 agonist ivuxolimab in advanced cancers. Sequenced by immunoSEQ multiplex PCR; TCRdb stores in-frame clones only, minus some. The data hold about 120,000 clones, with roughly 95% observed a single time. Source: CD4+ or CD8+ T cells sorted from blood, taken in a trial of the OX40 agonist ivuxolimab. The receptors shown here come from an adult with an advanced solid tumor such as melanoma, head and neck, liver or kidney cancer. Each CDR3 is given with its conserved first and last residue. A D gene is named only where the DNA matches it firmly. Size is stated for part of the rows, as once, few or many counts, or as a class when the clone is expanded.

size: .; J: TRBJ1-2; D: .; V: TRBV7-9; DNA: TGTGCCAGCAGCACCCCAGGGACTCCTGGCTACACCTTC; CDR3: CASSTPGTPGYTF
size: once; J: TRBJ2-7; D: .; V: TRBV18; DNA: TGTGCCAGCTCACCCTACGGACTTCCCTACGAGCAGTACTTC; CDR3: CASSPYGLPYEQYF
size: .; J: TRBJ1-4; D: TRBD1; V: TRBV11-2; DNA: TGTGCCAGCAGCTTAGCAGGGGGCGGGGAAAAACTGTTTTTT; CDR3: CASSLAGGGEKLFF
size: .; J: TRBJ1-2; D: .; V: TRBV18; DNA: TGTGCCAGCTCACCGGGACTTTCTGGCTACACCTTC; CDR3: CASSPGLSGYTF
size: .; J: TRBJ2-1; D: TRBD2; V: TRBV5-1; DNA: TGCGCCAGCAGTTTAGGCGCACTAGCGGGGGAGTACAATGAGCAGTTCTTC; CDR3: CASSLGALAGEYNEQFF
size: .; J: TRBJ2-2; D: .; V: TRBV7-9; DNA: TGTGCCATCGAGGAGGAGGGCAGGAACACCGGGGAGCTGTTTTTT; CDR3: CAIEEEGRNTGELFF
size: .; J: TRBJ2-5; D: .; V: TRBV11-2; DNA: TGTGCCAGCAGCTTACAAGAGACCCAGTACTTC; CDR3: CASSLQETQYF
size: .; J: TRBJ2-5; D: TRBD1; V: TRBV19; DNA: TGTGCCAGTAGTATTAGACAGGGGTCACAAGAGACCCAGTACTTC; CDR3: CASSIRQGSQETQYF
size: .; J: TRBJ1-4; D: TRBD1; V: TRBV30; DNA: TGTGCCTGGAGGGCCGGGACAGAGTTTAATGAAAAACTGTTTTTT; CDR3: CAWRAGTEFNEKLFF
size: .; J: TRBJ2-1; D: .; V: TRBV11-3; DNA: TGTGCCAGCAGCTCCCGGCCAGGGCCCACCCTCCACAATGAGCAGTTCTTC; CDR3: CASSSRPGPTLHNEQFF
size: .; J: TRBJ2-5; D: .; V: TRBV4-1; DNA: TGCGCCAGCAGCCAAGATTGGTTGGCGGTAGAGACCCAGTACTTC; CDR3: CASSQDWLAVETQYF
size: .; J: TRBJ2-1; D: TRBD2; V: TRBV4-1; DNA: TGCGCCAGCAGCCAAGATTTCGCTAGCGGGAGGTACAATGAGCAGTTCTTC; CDR3: CASSQDFASGRYNEQFF
size: .; J: TRBJ2-1; D: TRBD2; V: TRBV9; DNA: TGTGCCAGCAGCGTACTAGCGGGAGGGCGGGGTGAGCAGTTCTTC; CDR3: CASSVLAGGRGEQFF
size: .; J: TRBJ2-6; D: TRBD1; V: TRBV28; DNA: TGTGCCAGCAATGCGCCCAGGGGGAGCTCTGGGGCCAACGTCCTGACTTTC; CDR3: CASNAPRGSSGANVLTF
size: .; J: TRBJ2-1; D: .; V: TRBV11-2; DNA: TGTGCCAGCAGCTTGAGTGGGTGGGACGTTGAGCAGTTCTTC; CDR3: CASSLSGWDVEQFF
size: .; J: TRBJ2-7; D: .; V: TRBV5-6; DNA: TGTGCCAGCAGTCGAGGCAGCACCTACGAGCAGTACTTC; CDR3: CASSRGSTYEQYF
size: .; J: TRBJ1-3; D: .; V: TRBV28; DNA: TGTGCCAGCAGTCTCTTAGGGGAAGGTAGAAACACCATATATTTT; CDR3: CASSLLGEGRNTIYF
size: .; J: TRBJ1-5; D: TRBD1; V: TRBV6-5; DNA: TGTGCCAGCAGTTATTCGGACAGGACGGGTCAGCCCCAGCATTTT; CDR3: CASSYSDRTGQPQHF
size: .; J: TRBJ1-5; D: TRBD1; V: TRBV19; DNA: TGTGCCAGTAGTATAGGCAGGGGGCATAGCAATCAGCCCCAGCATTTT; CDR3: CASSIGRGHSNQPQHF
size: .; J: TRBJ2-3; D: TRBD2; V: TRBV6-1; DNA: TGTGCCAGCAGTGAGTTAGCGGGAGTCCCCACAGATACGCAGTATTTT; CDR3: CASSELAGVPTDTQYF
size: .; J: TRBJ2-5; D: TRBD2; V: TRBV7-2; DNA: TGTGCCAGCAGCCACCCCGGGCTAGCGGGAGGCGAGACCCAGTACTTC; CDR3: CASSHPGLAGGETQYF
size: .; J: TRBJ1-1; D: .; V: TRBV5-1; DNA: TGCGCCAGCAGCTTAGGCGGGCGGGGGGGAGTTCGAGACACTGAAGCTTTCTTT; CDR3: CASSLGGRGGVRDTEAFF
size: .; J: TRBJ1-4; D: TRBD1; V: TRBV19; DNA: TGTGCCAGTAGTCCCCGCTTACCGACAGGGGCGGAAAAACTGTTTTTT; CDR3: CASSPRLPTGAEKLFF
size: once; J: TRBJ1-3; D: .; V: TRBV25-1; DNA: TGTGCCAGCAGTGAATACGGCAGAGTCACTGGAAACACCATATATTTT; CDR3: CASSEYGRVTGNTIYF
size: .; J: TRBJ2-2; D: .; V: TRBV27; DNA: TGTGCCAGCAGTTTGCTCTCTACCACCGGGGAGCTGTTTTTT; CDR3: CASSLLSTTGELFF
size: once; J: TRBJ2-5; D: .; V: TRBV10-3; DNA: TGTGCCACCGCCGCGGGCCTCAAGGAGACCCAGTACTTC; CDR3: CATAAGLKETQYF
size: .; J: TRBJ1-1; D: .; V: TRBV28; DNA: TGTGCCAGCGTCAGTAACACTGAAGCTTTCTTT; CDR3: CASVSNTEAFF
size: .; J: TRBJ1-2; D: TRBD1; V: TRBV5-6; DNA: TGTGCCAGCAGCTTGACCCTCGGAACAGGGGGCTCCTCGGGCTACACCTTC; CDR3: CASSLTLGTGGSSGYTF
size: .; J: TRBJ2-1; D: .; V: TRBV25-1; DNA: TGTGCCAGCAGTGAAGCAGGAGGGGAGTTTCATGAGCAGTTCTTC; CDR3: CASSEAGGEFHEQFF
size: .; J: TRBJ2-7; D: .; V: TRBV7-2; DNA: TGTGCCAGCAGCCCGGACTCCCCCTACGAGCAGTACTTC; CDR3: CASSPDSPYEQYF
size: .; J: TRBJ1-2; D: .; V: TRBV2; DNA: TGTGCCAGCAGGGGCGACACTAACTATGGCTACACCTTC; CDR3: CASRGDTNYGYTF
size: .; J: TRBJ2-7; D: .; V: TRBV6-1; DNA: TGTGCCAGCAGTGAGGGCAGGGGCGTAGGTGAGCAGTACTTC; CDR3: CASSEGRGVGEQYF
size: .; J: TRBJ1-5; D: .; V: TRBV11-2; DNA: TGTGCCAGCAGCTTCGGACAGAGCAATCAGCCCCAGCATTTT; CDR3: CASSFGQSNQPQHF
size: once; J: TRBJ2-7; D: TRBD2; V: TRBV6-1; DNA: TGTGCCAGCAATCAACTAGCGGGGGGCCCCTACGAGCAGTACTTC; CDR3: CASNQLAGGPYEQYF
size: .; J: TRBJ1-1; D: TRBD1; V: TRBV18; DNA: TGTGCCAGCTCACCACCCGGGACAGTCTTTACTGAAGCTTTCTTT; CDR3: CASSPPGTVFTEAFF
size: .; J: TRBJ2-1; D: TRBD2; V: TRBV11-2; DNA: TGTGCCAGCAGCTTACGCGGGAGTGGTGGCAATGAGCAGTTCTTC; CDR3: CASSLRGSGGNEQFF
size: .; J: TRBJ2-3; D: .; V: TRBV5-8; DNA: TGTGCCAGCAGCGTCACTTGGGTTAGCACAGATACGCAGTATTTT; CDR3: CASSVTWVSTDTQYF
size: .; J: TRBJ2-3; D: .; V: TRBV6-5; DNA: TGTGCCAGCAGTTACTCGAAAGGGAGACCCCAATATACGCAGTATTTT; CDR3: CASSYSKGRPQYTQYF
size: .; J: TRBJ1-5; D: .; V: TRBV28; DNA: TGTGCCAGCAGTTTCCCCTCCGCCAGCGGCAATCAGCCCCAGCATTTT; CDR3: CASSFPSASGNQPQHF
size: once; J: TRBJ2-5; D: .; V: TRBV7-2; DNA: TGTGCCAGCAGCTTAGGGGTAGGGCGAGAGGACCAGTACTTC; CDR3: CASSLGVGREDQYF
size: .; J: TRBJ2-7; D: TRBD1; V: TRBV5-1; DNA: TGCGCCAGCAGCTTGGGTGACAGGGAATACTACGAGCAGTACTTC; CDR3: CASSLGDREYYEQYF
size: once; J: TRBJ2-5; D: .; V: TRBV7-9; DNA: TGTGCCAGCAGCTCCCCGACAGCCTCGGTGACCCAGTACTTC; CDR3: CASSSPTASVTQYF
size: .; J: TRBJ1-1; D: .; V: TRBV7-6; DNA: TGTGCCAGCAGCTCCCCGGGGGGGGAAGCTTTCTTT; CDR3: CASSSPGGEAFF
size: .; J: TRBJ2-5; D: TRBD1; V: TRBV7-7; DNA: TGTGCCAGCAGCTTGGACAGGGGGCAAGAGACCCAGTACTTC; CDR3: CASSLDRGQETQYF
size: .; J: TRBJ2-2; D: TRBD1; V: TRBV28; DNA: TGTGCCAGCAGTACCCCAGGGGGCAAAGGCGGGGAGCTGTTTTTT; CDR3: CASSTPGGKGGELFF
size: .; J: TRBJ2-1; D: .; V: TRBV19; DNA: TGTGCCAGTAGTAACCTACCCACCACCGGGACATACCCCTACAATGAGCAGTTCTTC; CDR3: CASSNLPTTGTYPYNEQFF
size: .; J: TRBJ2-3; D: TRBD2; V: TRBV6-5; DNA: TGTGCCAGCAGTAGGACTAGCGGGAGGACAGATACGCAGTATTTT; CDR3: CASSRTSGRTDTQYF
size: .; J: TRBJ2-4; D: .; V: TRBV6-5; DNA: TGTGCCAGCAGCTTCGACAATCGAGGGAACATTCAGTACTTC; CDR3: CASSFDNRGNIQYF
size: .; J: TRBJ2-4; D: TRBD2; V: TRBV5-1; DNA: TGCGCCAGCAGCGCGCGGGGGAACAAAAACATTCAGTACTTC; CDR3: CASSARGNKNIQYF
size: .; J: TRBJ2-5; D: .; V: TRBV5-6; DNA: TGTGCCAGCAGCTTGGGTTTGCAATCCGGGACCCAGTACTTC; CDR3: CASSLGLQSGTQYF
size: .; J: TRBJ2-3; D: TRBD2; V: TRBV11-1; DNA: TGTGCCAGCAGCGGTCGACTAGCGGGAGGGAACACAGATACGCAGTATTTT; CDR3: CASSGRLAGGNTDTQYF
size: once; J: TRBJ2-5; D: .; V: TRBV5-1; DNA: TGCGCCAGCAGCCGGACGGCCGGGACCCAGTACTTC; CDR3: CASSRTAGTQYF
size: .; J: TRBJ1-5; D: .; V: TRBV28; DNA: TGTGCCAGCAGGGGACCCCTAGAAGGTCAGCCCCAGCATTTT; CDR3: CASRGPLEGQPQHF
size: once; J: TRBJ2-5; D: TRBD2; V: TRBV5-1; DNA: TGCGCCAGCAGCTCACTTCTCCGTAGTGCGGGGGGTGCTCAAGAGACCCAGTACTTC; CDR3: CASSSLLRSAGGAQETQYF
size: .; J: TRBJ1-2; D: .; V: TRBV7-2; DNA: TGTGCCAGCAGCTTAGCCGTGGGGTGGGGAAAGACAGCTAACTATGGCTACACCTTC; CDR3: CASSLAVGWGKTANYGYTF